These 30 T cell receptor beta chains were sequenced from one sample in a study of cytomegalovirus exposure and HLA in healthy donors. 13 Jbeta primers and 60 Vbeta primers were used for the PCR. Clones were sequenced by immunoSEQ multiplex PCR, and TCRdb holds only the in-frame ones, with some missing. The table has around 130,000 clones, about 8.5% seen once. Sequencing was done on a sample of PBMCs. The receptors shown here come from a man aged 35-49 years in good health and CMV-seronegative.

This clone appeared a few times. The chain has TRBV7-9 and TRBJ2-1; 8 positions match TRBD2. Unmatched junction bases numbered 1, after V lost 3 bases and J lost 3 bases. This CDR3 is built from 14 residues. Germline V gives CDR1 SEHNR, CDR2 FQNEAQ (reference sequence). CDR3 in amino acids: CASSFSGGYNEQFF. Here the CDR3 DNA reads TGTGCCAGCAGCTTCAGCGGGGGCTACAATGAGCAGTTCTTC.

This clone was picked up a small number of times. The chain employs TRBV27 and TRBJ1-4; 8 bases fit TRBD1. J lost 7 bases, V lost 3 bases, and 10 bases had no gene match. In germline, CDR1 is MNHEY, CDR2 SMNVEV (reference sequence). This CDR3 contains 16 residues. CDR3 residues: CASSFGQGAGSEKLFF. In nucleotides, the CDR3 is TGTGCCAGCAGTTTCGGACAGGGCGCGGGTAGTGAAAAACTGTTTTTT. Full variable domain (missing parts from reference TRBV27 and TRBJ1-4): EAQVTQNPRYLITVTGKKLTVTCSQNMNHEYMSWYRQDPGLGLRQIYYSMNVEVTDKGDVPEGYKVSRKEKRNFPLILESPSPNQTSLYFCASSFGQGAGSEKLFFGSGTQLSVL.

The chain carries TRBV12-5 and TRBJ1-5; no definite D call. V was shortened by 6 bases and J by 3 bases, with 3 bases between the two germline ends. CDR3 size: 11 residues. Germline V gene sequence: CDR1 LGHNT, CDR2 FRNRAP. CDR3 residues: CASGSNQPQHF. DNA of the CDR3: TGTGCTAGTGGCTCCAATCAGCCCCAGCATTTT. Supplemented by reference TRBV12-5 and TRBJ1-5, the full variable domain reads DARVTQTPRHKVTEMGQEVTMRCQPILGHNTVFWYRQTMMQGLELLAYFRNRAPLDDSGMPKDRFSAEMPDATLATLKIQPSEPRDSAVYFCASGSNQPQHFGDGTRLSIL.

This chain connects TRBV5-5 to TRBJ1-6, with TRBD1 matching over 10 bases. Germline V CDR1 and CDR2: SGHKS, YYEKEE (reference sequence). The ends lost 3 bases at V and 11 bases at J; junction bases unmatched: 5. The CDR3 runs 14 residues. CDR3 coding DNA: TGTGCCAGCAGCTCCGGGGACAGGGGAACACCCCTCCACTTT. Its protein is CASSSGDRGTPLHF.

V and J are TRBV11-2 and TRBJ2-5, with D possibly TRBD1 on 6 matching bases. This CDR3 is 14 amino acids long. The germline gives CDR1 SGHAT, CDR2 FQNNGV. V lost 6 bases, J lost 3 bases, and 14 bases lay in between. CDR3 amino acids: CASSRGRTEETQYF. CDR3 sequence (DNA): TGTGCCAGCAGTCGAGGACGGACAGAAGAGACCCAGTACTTC.

This clone was found a few times. This chain uses TRBV18 with TRBJ1-6; D is uncertain. The germline V gene encodes CDR1 KGHSH and CDR2 LQKENI. CDR3 size: 15 residues. Trimming removed 4 bases from V and 0 bases from J, with 7 bases in between. CDR3 in amino acids: CASSQNSSYNSPLHF. DNA for the CDR3: TGTGCCAGCTCACAGAACAGCTCCTATAATTCACCCCTCCACTTT.

This clone occurred a few times. The chain recombines TRBV5-6 with TRBJ2-3; TRBD2 agrees at 12 bases. The CDR3 consists of 17 residues. The junction had 7 bases not matched to a gene; V was cut back by 0 bases and J by 5 bases. Germline lookup yields CDR1 SGHDT and CDR2 YYEEEE. The CDR3 DNA follows: TGTGCCAGCAGCTTGGTGCTAGCGGGGGGGCGGAAAGATACGCAGTATTTT. This encodes CASSLVLAGGRKDTQYF.

This chain connects TRBV12-5 to TRBJ1-6; 8 bases are shared with TRBD1. This CDR3 comprises 19 residues. The V segment lost 0 bases and the J segment 0 bases; nucleotides outside the gene matches: 7. Germline V lookup: CDR1 LGHNT, CDR2 FRNRAP. The CDR3 loop reads CASGLVPGTGDSYNSPLHF. CDR3 bases: TGTGCTAGTGGTTTGGTCCCCGGGACAGGCGACTCCTATAATTCACCCCTCCACTTT.

A remark on this clone: Within the sample, other DNA sequences also encode this same CDR3. The V gene is TRBV6-1, the J gene TRBJ2-7; D call uncertain. The ends were cut back, 5 bases at V and 3 bases at J, with 8 bases in the middle. Looked up from germline, CDR1 is MNHNS and CDR2 is SASEGT. The CDR3 extends over 12 amino acids. CDR3 protein: CASSLSGYEQYF. The DNA of the CDR3 is TGTGCCAGCAGTTTATCCGGCTACGAGCAGTACTTC.

This clone was recorded a few times. The chain carries TRBV7-8 and TRBJ2-1; 7 nucleotides agree with TRBD2. Trimming removed 7 bases from V and 2 bases from J; junction bases left unmatched: 8. This CDR3 region has 15 residues. Germline-derived CDR1 and CDR2 are SGHVS and FQNEAQ. This chain's CDR3 is CASNPRDYPYNEQFF. As DNA, the CDR3 is TGTGCCAGCAACCCCAGGGACTACCCCTACAATGAGCAGTTCTTC. The complete variable domain, with remaining parts taken from reference TRBV7-8 and TRBJ2-1, reads GAGVSQSPRYKVAKRGQDVALRCDPISGHVSLFWYQQALGQGPEFLTYFQNEAQLDKSGLPSDRFFAERPEGSVSTLKIQRTQQEDSAVYLCASNPRDYPYNEQFFGPGTRLTVL.

There are a few counts of this clone. V is TRBV4-1 and J is TRBJ2-3; TRBD2 matches 14 bases. The ends lost 5 bases at V and 2 bases at J; junction bases unmatched: 9. The CDR3 has 18 amino acids. From germline, CDR1 is MGHRA and CDR2 YSYEKL. In DNA form, the CDR3 reads TGCGCCAGCAGCGGGCCCCCGGGACTAGCGGGAGACACAGATACGCAGTATTTT. Translation: CASSGPPGLAGDTDTQYF.

The J gene is TRBJ1-4, the V gene TRBV5-6; TRBD1 matches 8 bases. In germline, CDR1 is SGHDT, CDR2 YYEEEE. The trim removed 2 bases at V and 8 bases at J, leaving 11 bases unmatched. This CDR3 is 16 amino acids long. The CDR3 is CASSFSADRAGEKLFF. The DNA for the CDR3 is TGTGCCAGCAGCTTTAGCGCGGACAGGGCAGGGGAAAAACTGTTTTTT.

This clone was counted a few times. The chain uses TRBV6-5 and TRBJ2-3, with 10 nucleotides matching TRBD2. The CDR3 runs 15 residues. V was pared by 7 bases and J by 4 bases, with 8 bases of the junction left unmatched. CDR1 and CDR2 (germline): MNHEY, SVGAGI. CDR3 sequence (DNA): TGTGCCAGCACCACGGCTAGCGGGGGCCCAGATACGCAGTATTTT. Translation gives CASTTASGGPDTQYF.

This clone was seen more than once but under ten times. V and J are TRBV9 and TRBJ1-1; tentative D call: TRBD1 (5 bases). This CDR3 has 13 residues. The V and J ends lost 3 bases and 4 bases respectively, with 10 bases between them. Germline CDR1 reads SGDLS; CDR2 reads YYNGEE. For the CDR3, the DNA is TGTGCCAGCAGCGATCGGGACTTCACTGAAGCTTTCTTT. It translates to CASSDRDFTEAFF.

Many counts were recorded for this clone. The genes are TRBV28 and TRBJ2-5; 7 bases agree with TRBD2. CDR3 length: 13 residues. Germline values: CDR1 MDHEN, CDR2 SYDVKM. V gave up 8 bases and J gave up 5 bases; unmatched junction bases: 8. The CDR3 DNA reads TGTGCCAGCTCTGGGGGGGGGTGGGAGACCCAGTACTTC. Protein product: CASSGGGWETQYF.

Only a few counts were recorded for this clone. V usage is TRBV27 and J usage is TRBJ1-5; D call uncertain. V was trimmed by 6 bases and J by 1 base, leaving 13 bases between them. Germline V CDR1 and CDR2: MNHEY, SMNVEV (reference sequence). The CDR3 sequence is 15 residues long. The CDR3 bases are TGTGCCAGCAGCGCGTGGAGGGCCAGCAATCAGCCCCAGCATTTT. Its translation: CASSAWRASNQPQHF.

In its sample, this clone was seen a few times. The V and J genes are TRBV5-4 and TRBJ2-1; a possible D gene is TRBD1 (6 bases). Trimming took 2 bases from V and 0 from J, leaving 9 bases between them. Germline values: CDR1 SGHNT, CDR2 YYREEE (reference sequence). The CDR3 is 15 residues long. The CDR3: CASSLQGSSYNEQFF. In DNA form, the CDR3 reads TGTGCCAGCAGCTTACAGGGAAGCTCCTACAATGAGCAGTTCTTC.

The chain couples TRBV19 to TRBJ1-2; D uncertain. CDR3 length: 13 amino acids. Trimming took 6 bases from V and 4 from J, leaving 12 bases between them. Germline assignment: CDR1 LNHDA and CDR2 SQIVND (reference sequence). The CDR3 spells CASSNQDSYGYTF. In DNA, the CDR3 is TGTGCCAGTAGCAACCAAGACTCCTATGGCTACACCTTC.

This clone was seen only a few times. This rearrangement joins TRBV19 to TRBJ2-6; 10 bases fit TRBD1. The CDR3 length is 18 residues. V shed 3 bases and J 4 bases; nucleotides not matched to a gene: 9. Per the germline V gene, CDR1 is LNHDA and CDR2 is SQIVND (reference sequence). CDR3 DNA: TGTGCCAGTAGTATCCAACCGGGACAGGGGTACGGGGCCAACGTCCTGACTTTC. Its protein is CASSIQPGQGYGANVLTF.

The V gene is TRBV27, the J gene TRBJ2-7; TRBD2 matches 7 bases. The CDR3 spans 15 residues. V was clipped by 4 bases and J by 4 bases; unmatched bases: 10. CDR1 and CDR2 (germline): MNHEY, SMNVEV (reference sequence). CDR3 region: CASSSPGEGRYEQYF. CDR3 in DNA: TGTGCCAGCAGTTCCCCCGGGGAGGGAAGGTACGAGCAGTACTTC.

The chain carries TRBV6-1 and TRBJ2-6; no clear D gene. CDR1 is MNHNS, CDR2 SASEGT, per germline. CDR3 length: 15 amino acids. V lost 4 bases and J 2 bases, leaving 9 bases between the germline ends. The CDR3 DNA reads as TGTGCCAGCAGTGGGCAGCAGGCTGGGGCCAACGTCCTGACTTTC. Its protein is CASSGQQAGANVLTF.

The sample holds a few counts of this clone. J is TRBJ2-2 and V is TRBV7-9; 9 positions match TRBD2. The CDR3 loop spans 16 amino acids. Germline lookup yields CDR1 SEHNR and CDR2 FQNEAQ (reference sequence). The ends lost 3 bases at V and 7 bases at J; junction bases unmatched: 9. The CDR3, as DNA: TGTGCCAGCAGCTTTGGCGGGGGGGCCTCCGGCGGGGAGCTGTTTTTT. Translation: CASSFGGGASGGELFF.

The chain is built from TRBV4-1 and TRBJ1-2, with a tentative D call TRBD1 (5 bases). CDR1 is MGHRA and CDR2 is YSYEKL in the germline V gene. Trimming left V 1 base short and J 4 bases short, with 16 bases between. CDR3 size: 16 residues. The CDR3 loop is CASSQGPQDIGYGYTF. The CDR3 DNA follows: TGCGCCAGCAGCCAAGGGCCGCAGGACATAGGCTATGGCTACACCTTC.

Only a few counts were recorded for this clone. V usage is TRBV5-1 and J usage is TRBJ1-5; TRBD1 agrees at 7 bases. Germline CDR1 SGHRS, CDR2 YFSETQ. The CDR3 loop spans 14 amino acids. Unmatched junction bases numbered 3, after V lost 0 bases and J lost 6 bases. The CDR3 coding sequence is TGCGCCAGCAGCTTGGGTCAGGGGGGTCAGCCCCAGCATTTT. This codes for CASSLGQGGQPQHF.

The V and J genes are TRBV7-9 and TRBJ2-7, with D possibly matching TRBD1 (6 bases). V shed 6 bases and J shed 6 bases, with 12 bases lying between them. The CDR3 is 12 amino acids. Germline V gives CDR1 SEHNR, CDR2 FQNEAQ (reference sequence). The CDR3 sequence: CASRSTGLEQYF. CDR3 nucleotide sequence: TGTGCCAGCAGATCCACAGGGCTCGAGCAGTACTTC.

This clone was seen a few times. V usage is TRBV9 and J usage is TRBJ1-1; possibly TRBD1 for D (5 bases). Germline V lookup: CDR1 SGDLS, CDR2 YYNGEE. Trimming pared 0 bases from V and 3 bases from J, leaving 18 bases between. The CDR3 contains 17 residues. CDR3 nucleotides: TGTGCCAGCAGCGTAGAAGGCGGGGCCGAAAGAGACACTGAAGCTTTCTTT. This gives the protein CASSVEGGAERDTEAFF.

This clone was recorded a few times. The V call is TRBV4-1, the J call TRBJ2-7; 7 positions match TRBD1. The CDR3 spans 14 residues. Trimming at V came to 3 bases and at J to 3 bases, leaving 5 bases not matched to a gene. Looked up from germline, CDR1 is MGHRA and CDR2 is YSYEKL. The CDR3 bases are TGCGCCAGCAGCCAGACAGGGACGAACTACGAGCAGTACTTC. This codes for CASSQTGTNYEQYF.

The table lists this clone with a few counts. J is TRBJ1-1 and V is TRBV19, with 9 positions matching TRBD1. Germline V gene data show CDR1 as LNHDA and CDR2 as SQIVND (reference sequence). The CDR3 is made up of 17 amino acids. Trimming cost V 3 bases and J 0 bases; bases outside gene matches: 8. The CDR3 loop is CASSIGPGQGMNTEAFF. The CDR3 DNA reads TGTGCCAGTAGTATCGGGCCCGGACAGGGGATGAACACTGAAGCTTTCTTT.

The chain carries TRBV27 and TRBJ2-5; TRBD1 agrees at 7 bases. The DNA end favors TRBJ2-7, so the J call may be wrong. Germline-derived CDR1 and CDR2 are MNHEY and SMNVEV (reference sequence). The CDR3 is 16 amino acids. CDR3 sequence reads: CASSLHGQVSLYEQYF. CDR3 DNA: TGTGCCAGCAGTCTCCACGGACAGGTCTCTCTGTACGAGCAGTACTTC.

This sequence joins TRBV5-5 and TRBJ2-2; no definite D call. Trimming pared 0 bases from V and 3 bases from J, leaving 6 bases between. This CDR3 spans 14 amino acids. From germline, CDR1 is SGHKS and CDR2 YYEKEE (reference sequence). CDR3 loop: CASSLAPYTGELFF. In DNA, the CDR3 is TGTGCCAGCAGCTTGGCCCCGTACACCGGGGAGCTGTTTTTT.